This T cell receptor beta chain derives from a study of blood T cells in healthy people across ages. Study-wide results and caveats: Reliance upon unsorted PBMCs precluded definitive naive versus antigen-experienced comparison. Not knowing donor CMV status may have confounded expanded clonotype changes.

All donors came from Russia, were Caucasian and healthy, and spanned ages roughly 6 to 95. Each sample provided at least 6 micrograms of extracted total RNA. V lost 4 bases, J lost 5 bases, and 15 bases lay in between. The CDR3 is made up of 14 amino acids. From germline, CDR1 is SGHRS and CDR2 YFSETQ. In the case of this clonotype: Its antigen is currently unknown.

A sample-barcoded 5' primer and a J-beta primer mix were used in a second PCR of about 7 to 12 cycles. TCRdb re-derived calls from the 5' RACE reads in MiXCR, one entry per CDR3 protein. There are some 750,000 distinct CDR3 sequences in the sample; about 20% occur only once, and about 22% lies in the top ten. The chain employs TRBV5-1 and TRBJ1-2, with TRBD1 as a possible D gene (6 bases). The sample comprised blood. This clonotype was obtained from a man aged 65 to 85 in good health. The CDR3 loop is CASSVGGMEYGYTF. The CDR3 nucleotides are TGCGCCAGCAGCGTGGGGGGCATGGAGTATGGCTACACCTTC.